The following is a T cell receptor (beta chain) sequence with its context. Using immunoSEQ multiplex PCR, the repertoire was profiled, and TCRdb retains in-frame clones only, with some absent. The repertoire consists of about 49,000 clones, with 81% occurring once and the leading ten covering approximately 20%. Patients from Seattle were sampled longitudinally, starting during active infection. These data are taken from a study of blood T cell repertoires in COVID-19. Overall study: Samples representing acute and convalescent COVID-19 were sourced from the United States, Italy and Spain. Sample material is recorded as cDNA or gDNA derived from T cells, B-cell-depleted T cells, or PBMCs.

The TCR was taken from a woman older than 75 with COVID-19, enrolled during active disease. Sequencing was done on a sample of peripheral blood.

Here the CDR3 reads CASSSRLAGVPYEQYF. The CDR3 nucleotides read TGTGCCAGCAGCTCCCGACTAGCGGGAGTCCCCTACGAGCAGTACTTC. The chain links TRBV13 to TRBJ2-7; TRBD2 matches at 12 bases. This CDR3 region has 16 residues. V trimming: 4 bases; J trimming: 2 bases; junction bases outside the gene matches: 6. Germline CDR1 PRHDT, CDR2 FYEKMQ (reference sequence).